One T cell receptor beta chain is described in this entry. Its antigen remains unknown. The record originates from a study of cytomegalovirus exposure and HLA in healthy donors. Study-level information: Clustering assigned approximately 78% of the approximately 400 genotyped donors to the Caucasian-associated ancestry cluster. Study-level results: Specific recognition of CMV antigens was confirmed in vitro for three chains (all CMV-associated).

Trimming pared 5 bases from V and 0 bases from J, leaving 14 bases between. Germline-derived CDR1 and CDR2 are SGHTS and YDEGEE. The CDR3 is 15 residues long. Vbeta (60) and Jbeta (13) primers were used in the PCR. The protocol was immunoSEQ multiplex PCR, while the TCRdb copy is restricted to in-frame clones and leaves out a portion. The table lists roughly 170,000 clones, 84% of them singletons. The TCR sequence derives from a girl under 10 years old in good health and CMV-seropositive. The chain employs TRBV5-8 and TRBJ1-1; weak D call: TRBD1 (5 bases). Material: PBMCs. The CDR3: CASRGPGRMNTEAFF. The CDR3 DNA follows: TGTGCCAGCAGGGGGCCCGGCCGCATGAACACTGAAGCTTTCTTT.